This TCR beta chain was sequenced during a study of blood T cell repertoires in COVID-19. Study information: The samples span acute and convalescent COVID-19 from the United States, Italy and Spain. In each case, the material was cDNA or gDNA derived from T cells, B-cell-depleted T cells, or PBMCs.

Germline trimming cut 5 bases from V and 9 bases from J; bases unmatched to any gene: 9. The germline gives CDR1 LGHDT, CDR2 YNNKEL (reference sequence). This CDR3 is built from 13 residues. Study processing details: Reference gene primers were amplified, and this amplification served to estimate nucleated cell counts. The table came from immunoSEQ multiplex PCR; TCRdb's copy has only in-frame clones and leaves some out. V, J and clone size are those of that table, while D and trimming were read from the DNA. The sample carries tens of thousands of clones, roughly three quarters recorded once. The sequence derives from a man aged 65 to 79 with COVID-19, enrolled during active disease. The material sequenced was peripheral blood. This rearrangement joins TRBV3-1 (or the pseudogene TRBV3-2) to TRBJ2-7; 8 bases are shared with TRBD1. CDR3 in amino acids: CASSRDRTNRQYF. The CDR3 nucleotides read TGTGCCAGCAGCAGGGACAGGACAAACCGGCAGTACTTC.